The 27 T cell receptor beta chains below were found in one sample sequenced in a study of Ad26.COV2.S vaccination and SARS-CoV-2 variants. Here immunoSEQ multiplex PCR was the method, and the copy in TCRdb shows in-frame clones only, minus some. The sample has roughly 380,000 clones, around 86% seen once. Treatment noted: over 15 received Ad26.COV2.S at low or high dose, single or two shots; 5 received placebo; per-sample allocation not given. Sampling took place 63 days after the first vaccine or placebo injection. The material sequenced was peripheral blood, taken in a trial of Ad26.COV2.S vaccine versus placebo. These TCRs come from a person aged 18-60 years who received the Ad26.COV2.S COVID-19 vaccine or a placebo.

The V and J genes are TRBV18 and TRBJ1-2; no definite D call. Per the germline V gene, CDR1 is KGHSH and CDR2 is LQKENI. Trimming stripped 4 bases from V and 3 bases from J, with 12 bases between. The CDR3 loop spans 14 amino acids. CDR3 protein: CASSRGVGDYGYTF. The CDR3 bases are TGTGCCAGCTCACGAGGAGTCGGGGACTATGGCTACACCTTC.

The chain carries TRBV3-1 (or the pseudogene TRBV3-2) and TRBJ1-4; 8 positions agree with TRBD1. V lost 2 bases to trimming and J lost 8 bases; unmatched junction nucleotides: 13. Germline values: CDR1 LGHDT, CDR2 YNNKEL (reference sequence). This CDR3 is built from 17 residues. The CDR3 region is CASSQYSGGVLWEKLFF. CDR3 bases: TGTGCCAGCAGCCAATATTCAGGGGGCGTCCTGTGGGAAAAACTGTTTTTT.

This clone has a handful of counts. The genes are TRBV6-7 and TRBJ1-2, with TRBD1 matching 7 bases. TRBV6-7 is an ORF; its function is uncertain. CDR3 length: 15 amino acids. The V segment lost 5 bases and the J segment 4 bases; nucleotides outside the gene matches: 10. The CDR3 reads CASSKRWDRSYGYTF. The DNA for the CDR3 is TGTGCCAGCAGTAAACGGTGGGACAGATCCTATGGCTACACCTTC.

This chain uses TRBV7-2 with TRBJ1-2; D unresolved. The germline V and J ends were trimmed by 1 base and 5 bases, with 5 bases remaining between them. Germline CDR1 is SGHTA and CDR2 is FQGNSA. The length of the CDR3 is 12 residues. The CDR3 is CASSLEAYGYTF. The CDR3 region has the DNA TGTGCCAGCAGCTTAGAGGCGTATGGCTACACCTTC. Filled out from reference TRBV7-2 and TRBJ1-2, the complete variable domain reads GAGVSQSPSNKVTEKGKDVELRCDPISGHTALYWYRQSLGQGLEFLIYFQGNSAPDKSGLPSDRFSAERTGGSVSTLTIQRTQQEDSAVYLCASSLEAYGYTFGSGTRLTVV.

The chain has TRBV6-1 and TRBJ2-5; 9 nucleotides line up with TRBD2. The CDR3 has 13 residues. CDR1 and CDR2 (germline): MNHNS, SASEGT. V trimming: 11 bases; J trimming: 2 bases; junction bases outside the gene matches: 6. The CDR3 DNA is TGTGCCGGGGCTAGCGGGGCTCAAGAGACCCAGTACTTC. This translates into CAGASGAQETQYF.

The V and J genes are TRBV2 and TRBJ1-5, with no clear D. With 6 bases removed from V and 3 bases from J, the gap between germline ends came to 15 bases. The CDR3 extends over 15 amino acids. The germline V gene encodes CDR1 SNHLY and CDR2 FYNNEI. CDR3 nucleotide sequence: TGTGCCAGCAGGGGTCGGTCGGCGATCAATCAGCCCCAGCATTTT. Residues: CASRGRSAINQPQHF. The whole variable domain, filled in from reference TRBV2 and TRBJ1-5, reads EPEVTQTPSHQVTQMGQEVILRCVPISNHLYFYWYRQILGQKVEFLVSFYNNEISEKSEIFDDQFSVERPDGSNFTLKIRSTKLEDSAMYFCASRGRSAINQPQHFGDGTRLSIL.

The CDR3 is CASSSRVGYGYTF. The CDR3 DNA is TGTGCCAGCAGTTCCAGGGTGGGGTATGGCTACACCTTC. J is TRBJ1-2 and V is TRBV6-5; perhaps TRBD1 as D (5 bases). Looked up from germline, CDR1 is MNHEY and CDR2 is SVGAGI. CDR3 length: 13 residues. The V and J ends lost 4 bases and 5 bases respectively, with 11 bases between them.

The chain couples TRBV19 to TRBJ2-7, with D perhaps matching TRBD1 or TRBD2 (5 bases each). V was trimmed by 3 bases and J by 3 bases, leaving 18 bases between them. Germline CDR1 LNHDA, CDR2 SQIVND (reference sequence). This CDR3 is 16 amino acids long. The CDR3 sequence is CASSIRSPGTRYEQYF. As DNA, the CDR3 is TGTGCCAGTAGTATCCGGTCTCCCGGGACCCGCTACGAGCAGTACTTC. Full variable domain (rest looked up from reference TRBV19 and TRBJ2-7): DGGITQSPKYLFRKEGQNVTLSCEQNLNHDAMYWYRQDPGQGLRLIYYSQIVNDFQKGDIAEGYSVSREKKESFPLTVTSAQKNPTAFYLCASSIRSPGTRYEQYFGPGTRLTVT.

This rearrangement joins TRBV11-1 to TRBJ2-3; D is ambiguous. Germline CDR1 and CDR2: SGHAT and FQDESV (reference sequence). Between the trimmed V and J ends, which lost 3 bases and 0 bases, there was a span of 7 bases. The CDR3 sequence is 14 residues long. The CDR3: CASSFKDSTDTQYF. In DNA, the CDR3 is TGTGCCAGCAGCTTTAAGGACAGCACAGATACGCAGTATTTT.

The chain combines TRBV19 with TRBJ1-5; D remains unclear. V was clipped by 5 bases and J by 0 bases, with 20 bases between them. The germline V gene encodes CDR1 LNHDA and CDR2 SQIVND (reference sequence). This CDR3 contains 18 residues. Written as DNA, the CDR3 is TGTGCCAGTAGTTCGCTGCGGAGCGGCAGATATAGCAATCAGCCCCAGCATTTT. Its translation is CASSSLRSGRYSNQPQHF.

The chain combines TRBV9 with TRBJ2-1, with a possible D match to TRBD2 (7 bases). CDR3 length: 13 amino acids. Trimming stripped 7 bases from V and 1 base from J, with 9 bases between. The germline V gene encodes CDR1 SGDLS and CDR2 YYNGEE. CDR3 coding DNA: TGTGCCAGCGGGGGGGCATCCTACAATGAGCAGTTCTTC. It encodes CASGGASYNEQFF.

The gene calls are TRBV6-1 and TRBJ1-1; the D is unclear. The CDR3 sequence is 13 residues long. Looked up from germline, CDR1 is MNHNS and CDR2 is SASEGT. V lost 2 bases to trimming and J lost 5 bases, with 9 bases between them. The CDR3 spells CASSEPAGTEAFF. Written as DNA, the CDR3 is TGTGCCAGCAGTGAACCCGCGGGGACTGAAGCTTTCTTT.

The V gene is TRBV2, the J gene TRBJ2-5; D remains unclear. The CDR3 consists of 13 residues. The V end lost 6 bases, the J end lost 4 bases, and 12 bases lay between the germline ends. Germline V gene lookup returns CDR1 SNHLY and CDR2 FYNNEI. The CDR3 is CASRTPWGETQYF. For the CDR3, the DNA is TGTGCCAGCAGGACCCCCTGGGGAGAGACCCAGTACTTC.

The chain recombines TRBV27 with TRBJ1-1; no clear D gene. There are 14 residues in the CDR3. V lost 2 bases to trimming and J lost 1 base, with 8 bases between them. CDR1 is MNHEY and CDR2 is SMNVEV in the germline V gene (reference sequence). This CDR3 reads CASSLEAWNTEAFF. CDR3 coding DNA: TGTGCCAGCAGTTTAGAGGCATGGAACACTGAAGCTTTCTTT.

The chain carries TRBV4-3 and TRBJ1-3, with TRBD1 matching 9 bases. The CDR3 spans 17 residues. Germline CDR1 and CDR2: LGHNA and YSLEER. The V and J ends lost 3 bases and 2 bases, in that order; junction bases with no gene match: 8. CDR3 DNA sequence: TGCGCCAGCAGCCAGGACTACAGGGGGCAGACTGGAAACACCATATATTTT. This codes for CASSQDYRGQTGNTIYF.

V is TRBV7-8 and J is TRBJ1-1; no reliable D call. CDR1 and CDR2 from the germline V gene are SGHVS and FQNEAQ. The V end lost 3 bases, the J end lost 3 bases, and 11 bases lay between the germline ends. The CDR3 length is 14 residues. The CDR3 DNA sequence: TGTGCCAGCAGCTTTGGCACGATCGACACTGAAGCTTTCTTT. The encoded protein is CASSFGTIDTEAFF. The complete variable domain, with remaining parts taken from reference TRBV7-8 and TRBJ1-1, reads GAGVSQSPRYKVAKRGQDVALRCDPISGHVSLFWYQQALGQGPEFLTYFQNEAQLDKSGLPSDRFFAERPEGSVSTLKIQRTQQEDSAVYLCASSFGTIDTEAFFGQGTRLTVV.

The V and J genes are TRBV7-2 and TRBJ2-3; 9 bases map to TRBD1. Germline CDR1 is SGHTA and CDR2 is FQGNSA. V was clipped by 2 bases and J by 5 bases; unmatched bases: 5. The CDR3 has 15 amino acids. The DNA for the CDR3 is TGTGCCAGCAGCTTAACGGGACAGGGAGGAGATACGCAGTATTTT. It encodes CASSLTGQGGDTQYF.

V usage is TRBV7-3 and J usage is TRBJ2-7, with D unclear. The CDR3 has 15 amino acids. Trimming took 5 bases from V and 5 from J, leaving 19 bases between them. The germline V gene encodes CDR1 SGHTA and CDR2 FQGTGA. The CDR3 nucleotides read TGTGCCAGCAGCCTGGCTTCCACGGGCAGGAACGAGCAGTACTTC. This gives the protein CASSLASTGRNEQYF.

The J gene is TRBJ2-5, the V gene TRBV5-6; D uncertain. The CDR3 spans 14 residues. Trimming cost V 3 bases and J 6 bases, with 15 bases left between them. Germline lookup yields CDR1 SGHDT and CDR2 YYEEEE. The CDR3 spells CASSWSGVRKTQYF. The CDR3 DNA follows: TGTGCCAGCAGCTGGAGTGGTGTAAGGAAGACCCAGTACTTC.

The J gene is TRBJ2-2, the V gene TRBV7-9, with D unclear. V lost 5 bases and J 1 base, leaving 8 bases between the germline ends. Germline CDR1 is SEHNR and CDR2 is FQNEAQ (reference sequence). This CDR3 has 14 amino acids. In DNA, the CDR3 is TGTGCCAGCAGCCTAACCAGGAACACCGGGGAGCTGTTTTTT. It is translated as CASSLTRNTGELFF. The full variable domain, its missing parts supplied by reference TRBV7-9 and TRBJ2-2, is DTGVSQNPRHKITKRGQNVTFRCDPISEHNRLYWYRQTLGQGPEFLTYFQNEAQLEKSRLLSDRFSAERPKGSFSTLEIQRTEQGDSAMYLCASSLTRNTGELFFGEGSRLTVL.

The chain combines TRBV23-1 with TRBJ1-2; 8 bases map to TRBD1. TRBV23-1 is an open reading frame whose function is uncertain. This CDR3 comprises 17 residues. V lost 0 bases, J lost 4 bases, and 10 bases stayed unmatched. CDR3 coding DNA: TGCGCCAGCAGTCAATCGGGCCCCATCGACAGGGGCTATGGCTACACCTTC. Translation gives CASSQSGPIDRGYGYTF.

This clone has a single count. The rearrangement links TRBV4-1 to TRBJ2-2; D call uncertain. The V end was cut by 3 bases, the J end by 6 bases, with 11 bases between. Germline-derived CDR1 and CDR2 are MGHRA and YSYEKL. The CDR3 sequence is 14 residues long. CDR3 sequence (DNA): TGCGCCAGCAGCCAGGCCCTCCAAGCCGGGGAGCTGTTTTTT. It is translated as CASSQALQAGELFF.

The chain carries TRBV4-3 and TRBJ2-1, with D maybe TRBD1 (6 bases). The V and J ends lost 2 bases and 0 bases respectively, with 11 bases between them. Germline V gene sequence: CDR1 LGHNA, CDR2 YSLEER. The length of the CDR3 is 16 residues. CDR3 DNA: TGCGCCAGCAGCCAAATGGACAGCAGCTCCTACAATGAGCAGTTCTTC. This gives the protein CASSQMDSSSYNEQFF.

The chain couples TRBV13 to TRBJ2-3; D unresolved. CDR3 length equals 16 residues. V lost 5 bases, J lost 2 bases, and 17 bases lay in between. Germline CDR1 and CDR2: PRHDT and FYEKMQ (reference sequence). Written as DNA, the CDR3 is TGTGCCAGCAGCGCCCCTAGTCCCGAAACCACAGATACGCAGTATTTT. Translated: CASSAPSPETTDTQYF.

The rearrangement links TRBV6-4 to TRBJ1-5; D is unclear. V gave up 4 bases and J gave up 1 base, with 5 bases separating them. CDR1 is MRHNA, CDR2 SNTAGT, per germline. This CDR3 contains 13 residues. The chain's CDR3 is CASSVQSNQPQHF. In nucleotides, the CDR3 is TGTGCCAGCAGTGTACAGAGCAATCAGCCCCAGCATTTT.

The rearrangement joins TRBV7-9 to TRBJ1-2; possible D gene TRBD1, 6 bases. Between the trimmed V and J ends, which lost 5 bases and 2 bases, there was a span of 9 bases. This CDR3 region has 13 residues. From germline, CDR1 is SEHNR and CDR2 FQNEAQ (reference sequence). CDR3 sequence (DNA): TGTGCCAGCAGCACCGGGACAAACTATGGCTACACCTTC. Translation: CASSTGTNYGYTF.

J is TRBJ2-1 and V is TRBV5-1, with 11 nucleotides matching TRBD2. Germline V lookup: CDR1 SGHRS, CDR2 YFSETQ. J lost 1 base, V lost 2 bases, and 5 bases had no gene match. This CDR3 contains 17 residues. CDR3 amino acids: CASSLYIAGGSYNEQFF. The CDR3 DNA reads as TGCGCCAGCAGCTTATACATAGCGGGGGGGTCCTACAATGAGCAGTTCTTC.